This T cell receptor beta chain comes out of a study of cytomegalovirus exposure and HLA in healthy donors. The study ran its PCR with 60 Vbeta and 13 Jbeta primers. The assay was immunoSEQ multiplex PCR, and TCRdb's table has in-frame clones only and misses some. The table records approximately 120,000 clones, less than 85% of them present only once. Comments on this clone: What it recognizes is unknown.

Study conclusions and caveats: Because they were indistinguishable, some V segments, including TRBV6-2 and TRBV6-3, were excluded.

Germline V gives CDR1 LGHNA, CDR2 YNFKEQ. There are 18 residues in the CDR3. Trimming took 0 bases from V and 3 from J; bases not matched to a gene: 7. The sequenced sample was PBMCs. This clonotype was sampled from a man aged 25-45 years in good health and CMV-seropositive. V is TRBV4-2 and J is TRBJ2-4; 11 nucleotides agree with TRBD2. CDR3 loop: CASSQDSGGALVKNIQYF. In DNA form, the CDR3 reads TGTGCCAGCAGCCAAGATAGCGGGGGGGCCTTGGTCAAAAACATTCAGTACTTC.